Listed here are 31 T cell receptor beta chains from one sample, sequenced in a study of T cell clonality in common variable immunodeficiency. Study-wide results and limits: Reportedly, TCR beta sequences from common variable immunodeficiency showed fewer deletions and N-nucleotide insertions.

Sequencing used immunoSEQ multiplex PCR; TCRdb keeps in-frame clones, though not all of them. Altogether under 15,000 clones were found in the sample, and no singletons occur. No antigen has been assigned to these receptors. Material for sequencing was peripheral blood mononuclear cells. These TCRs come from a human donor with common variable immunodeficiency.

In the case of this clone: Coverage ceases 3 residues before the CDR3 finishes, and the germline J gene fills in the end. V is TRBV7-3 and J is TRBJ2-2; 10 bases map to TRBD2. The CDR3 is made up of 15 amino acids. V lost 2 bases and J lost 6; bases outside the gene matches: 3. The germline V gene encodes CDR1 SGHTA and CDR2 FQGTGA. The CDR3 region is CASSLSAGGPGELFF. CDR3 bases read: TGTGCCAGCAGCTTATCAGCGGGGGGGCCCGGGGAG.

This clone was counted between two and nine times. The sequenced part of the CDR3 DNA is TGTGCCAGTAGCCGTGACAGGGTCTACGAG. Translation gives CASSRDRVYE. The whole CDR3 protein reads CASSRDRVYEQYF. This rearrangement joins TRBV19 to TRBJ2-7; 7 bases map to TRBD1. The read ends 3 residues before the CDR3 terminus; that terminus is restored from the germline J gene. CDR1 LNHDA and CDR2 SQIVND come from the germline V gene (reference sequence). V trimming: 6 bases; J trimming: 3 bases; junction bases outside the gene matches: 5. The CDR3 extends over 13 amino acids. The entire variable domain, with the rest obtained from reference TRBV19 and TRBJ2-7, is as follows: DGGITQSPKYLFRKEGQNVTLSCEQNLNHDAMYWYRQDPGQGLRLIYYSQIVNDFQKGDIAEGYSVSREKKESFPLTVTSAQKNPTAFYLCASSRDRVYEQYFGPGTRLTVT.

This clone showed up many times. The CDR3 end is not reached by the read, which stops 3 residues before it; the germline J gene fills it in. The chain uses TRBV13 and TRBJ1-1, with 7 bases matching TRBD1. The germline CDR1 and CDR2 sequences are PRHDT and FYEKMQ (reference sequence). The CDR3 has 12 residues. CDR3 sequence reads: CASSYRQGEAFF. The CDR3 DNA, read in part, is TGTGCCAGCAGTTATAGACAGGGAGAA.

This clone was counted between two and nine times. The read stops 3 residues short of the end of the CDR3; the missing end is completed from the germline J gene. The rearrangement uses TRBV2 and TRBJ2-7; 8 bases are a match to TRBD1. The CDR3 runs to 16 residues. Germline lookup yields CDR1 SNHLY and CDR2 FYNNEI. The junction had 9 bases not matched to a gene; V was cut back by 4 bases and J by 1 base. The covered CDR3 bases are TGTGCCAGCAGTGCATGGCCTGGACAGGGTTCCTACGAG. Amino acids: CASSAWPGQGSYE. The entire CDR3 reads CASSAWPGQGSYEQYF.

This clone came up a few times. The CDR3 sequence: CAWRIGSGNTIYF. Partial CDR3 DNA: TGTGCCTGGAGAATCGGGTCTGGAAACACC. This chain links TRBV30 with TRBJ1-3; no reliable D call. The sequenced fragment ends 3 residues before the CDR3 boundary, so the rest is inferred from the germline J gene. The CDR3 is 13 amino acids. Deletions cut 3 bases from V and 1 base from J, with 7 bases between. The germline V gene has CDR1 GTSNPN and CDR2 SVGIG (reference sequence). The entire variable domain, with the rest obtained from reference TRBV30 and TRBJ1-3, is as follows: SQTIHQWPATLVQPVGSPLSLECTVEGTSNPNLYWYRQAAGRGLQLLFYSVGIGQISSEVPQNLSASRPQDRQFILSSKKLLLSDSGFYLCAWRIGSGNTIYFGEGSWLTVV.

To note about this clone: The CDR3 goes on 3 residues after the read ends, and that part is filled in from the germline J gene. The gene calls are TRBV7-6 and TRBJ2-1; TRBD2 agrees at 7 bases. The germline V gene has CDR1 SGHVS and CDR2 FNYEAQ. V shed 4 bases and J 3 bases; nucleotides not matched to a gene: 12. The CDR3 is 17 amino acids. The CDR3 DNA, read in part, is TGTGCCAGCAGCTGGGGGGGTGGGCGGGGGTACTACAATGAG. It codes for CASSWGGGRGYYNE. The whole CDR3 sequence reads CASSWGGGRGYYNEQFF.

On this clone: The observed sequence ends 3 residues before the CDR3 terminus, with the missing tail filled in from the germline J gene. The chain uses TRBV7-6 and TRBJ2-7; tentative D call: TRBD1 (6 bases). This CDR3 spans 13 amino acids. The ends were cut back, 5 bases at V and 5 bases at J, with 13 bases in the middle. Germline values: CDR1 SGHVS, CDR2 FNYEAQ. The CDR3 protein is CASSPQGSHEQYF. The covered CDR3 bases are TGTGCCAGCAGCCCCCAGGGGAGCCACGAG.

This clone was observed a handful of times. The DNA ends 3 residues before the CDR3 does, and the rest of the CDR3 is filled in from the germline J gene. This rearrangement joins TRBV18 to TRBJ2-5, with 7 bases that match TRBD1. CDR1 KGHSH and CDR2 LQKENI come from the germline V gene. The CDR3 runs to 15 residues. After removal of 0 bases from V and 5 bases from J, the junction contained 6 bases not matched to a gene. The CDR3 DNA, read in part, is TGTGCCAGCTCACCACCGAACAGGGGCGAGGAGACC. This gives the protein CASSPPNRGEET. In full, the CDR3 is CASSPPNRGEETQYF.

This clone was observed a handful of times. The CDR3 is cut off 3 residues early in the read; its end comes from the germline J gene. The chain couples TRBV19 to TRBJ2-1; D might be TRBD2 (5 bases). The CDR3 runs to 14 residues. V lost 7 bases and J lost 4, with 14 bases in between. The germline gives CDR1 LNHDA, CDR2 SQIVND (reference sequence). The CDR3 loop is CASTRTFGYNEQFF. The covered CDR3 bases are TGTGCCAGTACCCGGACTTTTGGGTACAATGAG.

Worth noting for this clone: The DNA ends 3 residues before the CDR3 does, and the rest of the CDR3 is filled in from the germline J gene. This rearrangement joins TRBV18 to TRBJ2-3, with D possibly TRBD1 on 5 matching bases. The CDR3 sequence is 13 residues long. Germline CDR1 and CDR2: KGHSH and LQKENI. V was cut by 1 base and J by 3 bases, with 5 bases left in between. The CDR3 protein is CASSPRQTDTQYF. The covered CDR3 bases are TGTGCCAGCTCACCACGACAGACAGATACG.

Relative to its sample, this clone is large. The CDR3 end lies 3 residues beyond the end of the read and is filled in from the germline J gene. The chain couples TRBV4-1 to TRBJ2-3; 10 bases align to TRBD2. This CDR3 comprises 16 residues. The V segment lost 5 bases and the J segment 6 bases; nucleotides outside the gene matches: 11. The germline CDR1 and CDR2 sequences are MGHRA and YSYEKL. The chain's CDR3 is CASSSPLAGAKDTQYF. CDR3 DNA (partial): TGCGCCAGCAGCTCCCCCCTAGCGGGGGCGAAGGATACG.

As concerns this clone: The read gets to within 3 residues of the CDR3 end, and the germline J gene fills in the rest. V and J are TRBV7-9 and TRBJ1-1; 7 bases map to TRBD1. V was clipped by 0 bases and J by 7 bases; unmatched bases: 8. Germline lookup yields CDR1 SEHNR and CDR2 FQNEAQ (reference sequence). This CDR3 is built from 15 residues. CDR3 residues: CASSLAPDRLNEAFF. Incomplete CDR3 DNA: TGTGCCAGCAGCTTAGCCCCGGACAGGTTGAATGAA.

This clone was detected a few times. Read data end 3 residues before the CDR3 end; the end is taken from the germline J gene. V and J are TRBV7-9 and TRBJ1-2; 7 bases line up with TRBD1. The CDR3 length is 12 residues. Germline CDR1 SEHNR, CDR2 FQNEAQ (reference sequence). The V segment lost 5 bases and the J segment 6 bases; nucleotides outside the gene matches: 3. CDR3 sequence: CASSPQGDGYTF. The CDR3 bases that were read are TGTGCCAGCAGCCCCCAGGGGGATGGC.

About this clone itself: The sequence runs out 3 residues before the end of the CDR3; the remainder is reconstructed from the germline J gene. V usage is TRBV7-6 and J usage is TRBJ1-1; 8 positions agree with TRBD1. Per germline, CDR1 SGHVS and CDR2 FNYEAQ. This CDR3 is 16 amino acids long. The V segment lost 0 bases and the J segment 7 bases; nucleotides outside the gene matches: 10. This chain's CDR3 is CASSLAARQGQGEAFF. The DNA read from the CDR3 is TGTGCCAGCAGCTTAGCGGCCCGACAGGGGCAGGGTGAA.

By share of the sample, this clone is medium-sized. The CDR3 end falls 3 residues outside the read, so it is completed with the germline J gene. This chain joins TRBV18 and TRBJ1-1; D not certain. The ends were cut back, 3 bases at V and 4 bases at J, with 9 bases in the middle. CDR1 and CDR2 (germline): KGHSH, LQKENI. The CDR3 has 13 residues. The CDR3 reads CASSPSRATEAFF. The sequenced part of the CDR3 DNA is TGTGCCAGCTCACCCAGTAGGGCCACTGAA.

To note about this clone: Read data end 3 residues before the CDR3 end; the end is taken from the germline J gene. The J gene is TRBJ1-6, the V gene TRBV7-3, with 9 bases lining up with TRBD1. Trimming at V came to 5 bases and at J to 9 bases, leaving 2 bases not matched to a gene. Germline-derived CDR1 and CDR2 are SGHTA and FQGTGA. The CDR3 has 13 residues. The CDR3 bases that were read are TGTGCCAGCAGCCCGACAGGGGGTTCACCC. Residues: CASSPTGGSP. The complete CDR3 sequence is CASSPTGGSPLHF. The whole variable domain, filled in from reference TRBV7-3 and TRBJ1-6, reads GAGVSQTPSNKVTEKGKYVELRCDPISGHTALYWYRQSLGQGPEFLIYFQGTGAADDSGLPNDRFFAVRPEGSVSTLKIQRTERGDSAVYLCASSPTGGSPLHFGNGTRLTVT.

This clone was seen a few times. Coverage ceases 3 residues before the CDR3 finishes, and the germline J gene fills in the end. This sequence joins TRBV6-2 or TRBV6-3 and TRBJ1-1; TRBD1 aligns across 7 bases. Germline lookup yields CDR1 MNHEY and CDR2 SVGEGT. V gave up 5 bases and J gave up 6 bases; unmatched junction bases: 9. The CDR3 totals 14 residues. The CDR3 bases that were read are TGTGCCAGCAGTGTTCTACAGGGGTTAGCTGAA. This encodes CASSVLQGLAE. The complete CDR3 sequence is CASSVLQGLAEAFF.

The table lists this clone with a few counts. The read ends 3 residues shy of where the CDR3 ends; the end is completed using the germline J gene. V usage is TRBV6-1 and J usage is TRBJ1-4; tentatively, D is TRBD1 (6 bases). The CDR3 has 13 amino acids. With 4 bases removed from V and 8 bases from J, the gap between germline ends came to 11 bases. Germline V lookup: CDR1 MNHNS, CDR2 SASEGT. The chain's CDR3 is CASSAGTWEKLFF. Incomplete CDR3 DNA: TGTGCCAGCAGTGCTGGGACATGGGAAAAA.

This clone was picked up many times. The read stops 3 residues short of the end of the CDR3; the missing end is completed from the germline J gene. The J gene is TRBJ2-1, the V gene TRBV18; possible D gene TRBD1, 6 bases. The CDR3 totals 12 residues. The V end was cut by 5 bases, the J end by 9 bases, with 11 bases between. Germline CDR1 reads KGHSH; CDR2 reads LQKENI. CDR3 protein: CASSSQGSEQFF. CDR3 bases read: TGTGCCAGCTCATCACAGGGCAGTGAG.

Note on this clone: Sequencing ends 3 residues short of the CDR3 end; the germline J gene provides the rest. V usage is TRBV19 and J usage is TRBJ2-5; D is perhaps TRBD1 (6 bases). The CDR3 loop spans 14 amino acids. The ends were cut back, 3 bases at V and 5 bases at J, with 13 bases in the middle. Germline V gives CDR1 LNHDA, CDR2 SQIVND (reference sequence). CDR3 in amino acids: CASSIGGRGETQYF. Incomplete CDR3 DNA: TGTGCCAGTAGTATTGGGGGCCGGGGTGAGACC.

This clone was recorded a few times. The CDR3 loop reads CATNSGGRDTDTQYF. The CDR3 bases that were read are TGTGCCACCAACAGCGGGGGGCGAGACACAGATACG. The V call is TRBV2, the J call TRBJ2-3; 9 positions agree with TRBD2. Read data end 3 residues before the CDR3 end; the end is taken from the germline J gene. This CDR3 has 15 residues. Per germline, CDR1 SNHLY and CDR2 FYNNEI. The J segment lost 2 bases and the V segment lost 10 bases, leaving 10 bases of the junction unmatched.

The sample holds a few counts of this clone. The read gets to within 3 residues of the CDR3 end, and the germline J gene fills in the rest. V gene TRBV6-1 combines with J gene TRBJ1-1; no firm D call. The CDR3 loop spans 12 amino acids. CDR1 is MNHNS, CDR2 SASEGT, per germline. CDR3 bases read: TGTGCCAGCAGTGAAAATGAGCCGAGA. Protein sequence: CASSENEPR. In full, the CDR3 reads CASSENEPRAFF.

This clone was recorded a few times. The read terminates 3 residues ahead of where the CDR3 ends, so the germline J gene completes it. The rearrangement joins TRBV20-1 to TRBJ2-3; 10 nucleotides line up with TRBD2. Germline CDR1 DFQATT, CDR2 SNEGSKA (reference sequence). Germline trimming cut 4 bases from V and 4 bases from J; bases unmatched to any gene: 14. The CDR3 loop spans 17 amino acids. The DNA read from the CDR3 is TGCAGTGCTAATCCAGCGGGGGGGCCTGAAATCGCAGATACG. Its translation is CSANPAGGPEIADT. In full, the CDR3 reads CSANPAGGPEIADTQYF.

This clone came up a few times. From the germline J gene comes the end of the CDR3, since the read stops 3 residues before it. The V gene is TRBV7-6, the J gene TRBJ2-3; 8 positions match TRBD1. The CDR3 contains 18 residues. Per germline, CDR1 SGHVS and CDR2 FNYEAQ. With 3 bases clipped from V and 2 bases from J, the junction kept 13 bases outside the gene matches. The CDR3 region is CASSFNQGQGSYTDTQYF. The part of the CDR3 DNA that was read is TGTGCCAGCAGCTTCAACCAAGGACAGGGCAGCTACACAGATACG.

This clone was found a few times. Read coverage stops 3 residues before the CDR3 terminus; the germline J gene supplies the remainder. The chain recombines TRBV7-2 with TRBJ2-7; TRBD1 is a possible D gene (6 bases). The CDR3 has 14 amino acids. Germline lookup yields CDR1 SGHTA and CDR2 FQGNSA. Trimming removed 0 bases at V and 3 bases at J, with 9 bases between. The part of the CDR3 DNA that was read is TGTGCCAGCAGCTTAGCCCCACAGGGCTACGAG. This translates into CASSLAPQGYE. Given in full, the CDR3 is CASSLAPQGYEQYF.

For this clone: Sequencing ends 3 residues short of the CDR3 end; the germline J gene provides the rest. V gene TRBV2 combines with J gene TRBJ2-7; 7 bases map to TRBD1. This CDR3 is 11 amino acids long. V shed 9 bases, J shed 6 bases, and the junction held 5 bases outside the gene matches. Germline V gene lookup returns CDR1 SNHLY and CDR2 FYNNEI. CDR3 sequence reads: CASSTGTEQYF. The part of the CDR3 DNA that was read is TGTGCCAGTTCGACAGGGACCGAG.

Of note for this clone: The read stops 3 residues short of the end of the CDR3; the missing end is completed from the germline J gene. The chain carries TRBV18 and TRBJ2-1; 7 bases agree with TRBD2. The CDR3 is made up of 17 amino acids. In germline, CDR1 is KGHSH, CDR2 LQKENI. V lost 3 bases to trimming and J lost 3 bases; unmatched junction nucleotides: 11. The CDR3 bases that were read are TGTGCCAGCTCACCCTTATCCGGGACTAAATACTACAATGAG. Encoded protein: CASSPLSGTKYYNE. The CDR3, in full, reads CASSPLSGTKYYNEQFF.

This clone was counted ten times or more. The CDR3 end is not reached by the read, which stops 3 residues before it; the germline J gene fills it in. The V call is TRBV20-1, the J call TRBJ1-6, with 9 bases lining up with TRBD1. This CDR3 region has 18 residues. Germline CDR1 is DFQATT and CDR2 is SNEGSKA (reference sequence). With V trimmed by 2 bases and J by 0 bases, 8 bases remained unmatched. The chain's CDR3 is CSARRDRESSSYNSPLHF. CDR3 DNA, as far as it was read: TGCAGTGCTAGAAGGGACAGGGAATCGAGCTCCTATAATTCACCC.

This clone has a count of ten or more. Coverage ceases 3 residues before the CDR3 finishes, and the germline J gene fills in the end. The V gene is TRBV20-1, the J gene TRBJ2-5; 7 bases fit TRBD2. CDR3 size: 14 residues. Germline V CDR1 and CDR2: DFQATT, SNEGSKA (reference sequence). With V trimmed by 6 bases and J by 5 bases, 12 bases remained unmatched. CDR3 DNA (partial): TGCAGTGCCCGCCGGTCCGGGACTACTGAGACC. Its translation: CSARRSGTTET. Given in full, the CDR3 is CSARRSGTTETQYF.

Relative to its sample, this clone is medium-sized (0.01 to 0.1%). Sequencing ends 3 residues short of the CDR3 end; the germline J gene provides the rest. The V and J genes are TRBV9 and TRBJ2-3; 11 bases agree with TRBD1. The germline V gene has CDR1 SGDLS and CDR2 YYNGEE. Trimming removed 3 bases from V and 3 bases from J; junction bases left unmatched: 12. The CDR3 spans 18 residues. CDR3 amino acids: CASSARMGQGVVTDTQYF. CDR3 DNA, as far as it was read: TGTGCCAGCAGCGCCCGAATGGGACAGGGGGTGGTTACAGATACG.

This clone is medium-sized. The read falls 3 residues short of the CDR3 end, and the missing part is taken from the germline J gene. This chain connects TRBV5-4 to TRBJ2-1; the D is unclear. Per germline, CDR1 SGHNT and CDR2 YYREEE (reference sequence). The CDR3 has 15 amino acids. The V end lost 6 bases, the J end lost 4 bases, and 17 bases lay between the germline ends. CDR3 DNA (partial): TGTGCCAGCACCCTAGAGAGCAACTATTACAATGAG. This codes for CASTLESNYYNE. The whole CDR3 sequence is CASTLESNYYNEQFF.